This entry lists 15 T cell receptor beta chains sequenced from one sample in a study of T cell responses to AZD1222 COVID-19 vaccine. The repertoire was sequenced with immunoSEQ multiplex PCR; TCRdb's copy has only in-frame clones and lacks some. The data contain about 120,000 clones, about 88% of them singletons. Sequencing was performed on peripheral blood, taken 28 days after the second AZD1222 dose. The receptor set was obtained from an adult who received the AZD1222 COVID-19 vaccine.

The V and J genes are TRBV6-5 and TRBJ1-5, with a possible D match to TRBD1 (5 bases). Germline lookup yields CDR1 MNHEY and CDR2 SVGAGI. V was cut by 5 bases and J by 1 base, with 12 bases left in between. CDR3 length: 15 amino acids. The CDR3 loop reads CASSLSGISNQPQHF. The CDR3, as DNA: TGTGCCAGCAGTCTCTCAGGGATCAGCAATCAGCCCCAGCATTTT.

This chain links TRBV28 with TRBJ1-2; D is undetermined. The CDR3 spans 12 residues. Germline V lookup: CDR1 MDHEN, CDR2 SYDVKM. Trimming stripped 2 bases from V and 1 base from J, with 2 bases between. The CDR3, as DNA: TGTGCCAGCAGTTTACTTAACTATGGCTACACCTTC. It yields the protein CASSLLNYGYTF.

This chain uses TRBV6-1 with TRBJ2-2; no clear D. The CDR3 length is 13 residues. V gave up 1 base and J gave up 6 bases, with 6 bases separating them. CDR1 and CDR2 from the germline V gene are MNHNS and SASEGT. The DNA for the CDR3 is TGTGCCAGCAGTGAAGTCTGGTCCGGGGAGCTGTTTTTT. This gives the protein CASSEVWSGELFF.

V and J are TRBV19 and TRBJ2-5; D gene unclear. The V end was cut by 9 bases, the J end by 2 bases, with 10 bases between. Germline V lookup: CDR1 LNHDA, CDR2 SQIVND (reference sequence). The CDR3 is 12 residues long. This CDR3 is CASSGPQETQYF. Here the CDR3 DNA reads TGTGCCAGCTCCGGGCCACAAGAGACCCAGTACTTC.

As DNA, the CDR3 is TGTGCCAGTAGTATGAGGGATGAAAAACTGTTTTTT. Translated: CASSMRDEKLFF. The chain joins TRBV19 to TRBJ1-4; D ambiguous. CDR1 and CDR2 (germline): LNHDA, SQIVND (reference sequence). Deletions cut 3 bases from V and 6 bases from J, with 5 bases between. This CDR3 contains 12 residues.

V gene TRBV28 combines with J gene TRBJ2-1, with TRBD1 matching over 11 bases. The V segment lost 5 bases and the J segment 3 bases; nucleotides outside the gene matches: 3. The CDR3 extends over 15 amino acids. Germline loops: CDR1 MDHEN, CDR2 SYDVKM. The CDR3 loop reads CASSTGQGDYNEQFF. CDR3 coding DNA: TGTGCCAGCAGTACGGGACAGGGGGACTACAATGAGCAGTTCTTC.

J is TRBJ2-1 and V is TRBV25-1, with 11 bases identical to TRBD2. The V gene end was trimmed by 1 base and the J gene end by 6 bases; junction bases not matched to a gene: 2. CDR3 length equals 15 residues. Germline CDR1 is MGHDK and CDR2 is SYGVNS. CDR3 sequence reads: CASSEFSGGANEQFF. CDR3 nucleotide sequence: TGTGCCAGCAGTGAATTTAGCGGGGGGGCCAATGAGCAGTTCTTC.

The genes are TRBV7-9 and TRBJ2-5; D not certain. The CDR3 covers 12 residues. V lost 3 bases and J 4 bases, leaving 6 bases between the germline ends. Germline assignment: CDR1 SEHNR and CDR2 FQNEAQ (reference sequence). The CDR3 DNA reads as TGTGCCAGCAGCTTGACCACAGAGACCCAGTACTTC. This encodes CASSLTTETQYF.

J is TRBJ2-7 and V is TRBV9; D gene unclear. The CDR3 loop spans 15 amino acids. The V end was cut by 1 base, the J end by 0 bases, with 11 bases between. Germline V gives CDR1 SGDLS, CDR2 YYNGEE. The CDR3 loop reads CASSVLDGSSYEQYF. CDR3 bases: TGTGCCAGCAGCGTATTGGACGGAAGCTCCTACGAGCAGTACTTC.

The chain couples TRBV9 to TRBJ1-2; D call uncertain. Germline V lookup: CDR1 SGDLS, CDR2 YYNGEE. V dropped 4 bases and J dropped 0 bases, with 13 bases sitting between them. The CDR3 contains 15 residues. As DNA, the CDR3 is TGTGCCAGCAGCCCCCGACCCCAAGCTAACTATGGCTACACCTTC. Its translation is CASSPRPQANYGYTF.

This clone showed up just once. The chain employs TRBV5-4 and TRBJ2-1; no definite D call. The CDR3 spans 13 residues. V was cut by 3 bases and J by 5 bases, with 9 bases left in between. The germline V gene has CDR1 SGHNT and CDR2 YYREEE (reference sequence). The CDR3 DNA is TGTGCCAGCAGCTCGGTGCAGGACAATGAGCAGTTCTTC. Translation: CASSSVQDNEQFF. Combining the CDR3 with reference TRBV5-4 and TRBJ2-1 gives the whole variable domain ETGVTQSPTHLIKTRGQQVTLRCSSQSGHNTVSWYQQALGQGPQFIFQYYREEENGRGNFPPRFSGLQFPNYSSELNVNALELDDSALYLCASSSVQDNEQFFGPGTRLTVL.

The chain combines TRBV3-1 (or the pseudogene TRBV3-2) with TRBJ2-5; D is ambiguous. Germline V lookup: CDR1 LGHDT, CDR2 YNNKEL (reference sequence). V was clipped by 1 base and J by 0 bases, with 6 bases between them. The CDR3 length is 14 residues. CDR3 region: CASSQGRYQETQYF. In DNA form, the CDR3 reads TGTGCCAGCAGCCAAGGCAGGTACCAAGAGACCCAGTACTTC.

V and J are TRBV19 and TRBJ2-5; 7 positions agree with TRBD1. The CDR3 extends over 14 amino acids. Trimming removed 5 bases from V and 5 bases from J; junction bases left unmatched: 8. Per germline, CDR1 LNHDA and CDR2 SQIVND (reference sequence). The CDR3 bases are TGTGCCAGTAGTCCAGGGGGTTTAAGGGAGACCCAGTACTTC. Its translation is CASSPGGLRETQYF.

V and J are TRBV10-3 and TRBJ2-1; 10 positions agree with TRBD2. V dropped 0 bases and J dropped 4; count of bases not matched to a gene: 3. The CDR3 runs 16 residues. The germline gives CDR1 ENHRY, CDR2 SYGVKD. Here the CDR3 DNA reads TGTGCCATCAGTGAGTCAACTAGCGGGGTGTACAATGAGCAGTTCTTC. Its protein product is CAISESTSGVYNEQFF.

The gene calls are TRBV18 and TRBJ1-5, with D possibly matching TRBD1 (5 bases). Germline assignment: CDR1 KGHSH and CDR2 LQKENI. The CDR3 is 14 amino acids. Trimming left V 3 bases short and J 5 bases short, with 11 bases between. The CDR3 region has the DNA TGTGCCAGCTCACCGGGGGGTGTCCATCAGCCCCAGCATTTT. It encodes CASSPGGVHQPQHF.